The clone carrying this T cell receptor beta chain has a handful of counts. Its antigen remains unidentified. Amplified TCR beta CDR3 regions derived from RNA transcripts. TCR CDR3 underwent first-round RT-PCR with the HTBI primer set. TCRdb ran MiXCR on the multiplex PCR reads and lists one entry per CDR3 protein. The sample has about 640,000 distinct CDR3 sequences, roughly 14% seen once; the top ten hold 12%. Diagnoses were made from clinical symptoms, serum measures (thyroxine and TRAb), thyroid ultrasound and orbital computed tomography. These data belong to a study of T cells in Graves' hyperthyroidism and ophthalmopathy. Study findings and constraints: Researchers found most expanded thyroid clonotypes above 0.001 in blood as well. With a median lead of approximately 6 months before onset, the model predicted ophthalmopathy. A model of 13 V-J features distinguished ophthalmopathy from stable hyperthyroidism.

The receptor's source is a woman in her 50s with Graves' ophthalmopathy. Sequences were obtained from blood.

CDR3 region: CATRPWTGAYEQYF. The CDR3 region has the DNA TGTGCCACCCGTCCATGGACAGGGGCCTACGAGCAGTACTTC. This chain links TRBV10-3 with TRBJ2-7, with 9 bases fitting TRBD1. In germline, CDR1 is ENHRY, CDR2 SYGVKD. V trimming: 10 bases; J trimming: 2 bases; junction bases outside the gene matches: 9. This CDR3 has 14 amino acids.